The rows below give T cell receptor beta chains drawn from one sample of a study of T cell clusters in autoimmune cytopenias. TCRdb reworked the multiplex PCR reads into one entry per CDR3 protein, no DNA. The sample is made up of roughly 6,600 distinct CDR3 sequences, and the top ten hold around 5% of it. This same sample was also taken into another study, of T cell repertoires in aging, cancer and after chemotherapy.

The specimen sequenced was peripheral blood. The source is a human donor in good health. Each CDR3 is given with its conserved first and last residue. Some rows mark clone size as missing; the rest say once, few, many or name a class of expanded clone.

TRBV27,TRBJ2-1,.,CASSLYSASGGGEQFF
TRBV10-3,TRBJ1-2,.,CAIISPQKDNGYTF
TRBV5-6,TRBJ2-3,medium-sized,CASSFGGNTDTQYF
TRBV7-6,TRBJ1-2,.,CASSPATEANYGYTF
TRBV12-3/TRBV12-4,TRBJ2-6,medium-sized,CASSAGANVLTF
TRBV30,TRBJ1-6,.,CAWSVRSSGAAPLHF
TRBV6-1,TRBJ2-2,medium-sized,CASSPTDSLAGELFF
TRBV5-4,TRBJ2-7,.,CASSLDGGIGYEQYF
TRBV7-9,TRBJ2-7,.,CASSSGTSAGDEQYF
TRBV12-3/TRBV12-4,TRBJ2-1,medium-sized,CASSLGTNEQFF
TRBV7-9,TRBJ1-1,.,CASSLSPRQGRRTEAFF
TRBV7-6,TRBJ1-6,medium-sized,CASSLGTARIHF
TRBV19,TRBJ1-5,medium-sized,CASTQQGRWSNQPQHF
TRBV6-6,TRBJ1-5,.,CASSDNQPQHF
TRBV6-5,TRBJ2-7,.,CASSYDQGRTYEQYF
TRBV5-1,TRBJ2-1,.,CASSLAGGPLVNEQFF
TRBV18,TRBJ2-5,medium-sized,CASSPQGRGRETQYF
TRBV5-1,TRBJ2-1,.,CASSLAGQGAFNEQFF
TRBV5-4,TRBJ2-7,.,CASSQDLTSASYEQYF
TRBV6-6,TRBJ2-1,medium-sized,CASSFDRAGEQFF
TRBV29-1,TRBJ2-7,medium-sized,CSVEDLTGNGQYF
TRBV6-6,TRBJ2-5,medium-sized,CASSYLARETQYF
TRBV7-2,TRBJ2-7,.,CASSLSVRDEQYF
TRBV20-1,TRBJ2-7,.,CSARSDYEQYF
TRBV6-1,TRBJ2-3,medium-sized,CASSVTSGRSRGDTQYF
TRBV15,TRBJ2-3,medium-sized,CATLAVDTQYF
TRBV18,TRBJ2-7,.,CASSPRTASYEQYF
TRBV6-6,TRBJ2-7,medium-sized,CASNGAAYEQYF
TRBV12-3/TRBV12-4,TRBJ1-5,medium-sized,CASRSGPAWQPQHF
TRBV12-3/TRBV12-4,TRBJ1-5,.,CASSPDGDSNQPQHF
TRBV24-1,TRBJ1-2,.,CATSDPGQPQGYTF
TRBV7-9,TRBJ2-7,.,CASSSQGSSYEQYF
TRBV15,TRBJ2-7,.,CATSSLSSRAGEQYF
TRBV20-1,TRBJ2-1,.,CSASRGIEQFF
TRBV5-6,TRBJ1-3,.,CASSSTGTGRNTIYF
TRBV14,TRBJ2-7,.,CASRVTGDEQYF
TRBV5-6,TRBJ1-6,medium-sized,CASSARLGPSPLHF
TRBV10-3,TRBJ2-2,medium-sized,CAIPGQINTGELFF
TRBV12-3/TRBV12-4,TRBJ2-5,medium-sized,CASRLGAETQYF
TRBV11-1,TRBJ1-1,medium-sized,CASSLGQITTEAFF
TRBV6-1,TRBJ2-3,.,CATLLVAGSTDTQYF
TRBV27,TRBJ1-1,.,CASSLGRGRSGTTRTEAFF
TRBV20-1,TRBJ1-6,.,CSATTGPGAYSPLHF
TRBV12-3/TRBV12-4,TRBJ2-1,medium-sized,CASSSRTSLLDKQFF
TRBV12-3/TRBV12-4,TRBJ2-2,medium-sized,CASSFGNTGELFF